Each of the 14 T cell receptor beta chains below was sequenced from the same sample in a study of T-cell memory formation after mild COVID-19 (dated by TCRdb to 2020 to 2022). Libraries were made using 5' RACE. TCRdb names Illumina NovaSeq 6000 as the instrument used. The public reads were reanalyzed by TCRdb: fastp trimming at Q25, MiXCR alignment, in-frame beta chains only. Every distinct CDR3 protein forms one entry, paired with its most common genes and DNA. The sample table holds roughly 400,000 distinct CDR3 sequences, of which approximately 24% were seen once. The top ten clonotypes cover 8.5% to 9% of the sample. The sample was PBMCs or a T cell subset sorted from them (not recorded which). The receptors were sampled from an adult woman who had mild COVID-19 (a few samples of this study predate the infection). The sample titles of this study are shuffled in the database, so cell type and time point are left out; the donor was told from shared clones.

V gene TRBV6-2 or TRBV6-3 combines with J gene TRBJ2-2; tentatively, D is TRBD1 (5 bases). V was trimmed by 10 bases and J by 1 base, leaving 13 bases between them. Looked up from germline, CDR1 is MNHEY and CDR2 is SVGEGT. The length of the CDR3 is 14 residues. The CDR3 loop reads CATNPTENTGELFF. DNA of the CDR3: TGTGCCACAAACCCGACAGAGAACACCGGGGAGCTGTTTTTT.

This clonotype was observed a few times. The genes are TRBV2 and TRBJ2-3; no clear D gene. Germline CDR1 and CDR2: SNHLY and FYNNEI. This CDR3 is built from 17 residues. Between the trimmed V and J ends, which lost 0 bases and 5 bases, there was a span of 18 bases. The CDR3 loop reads CASSEALPLGFGDTQYF. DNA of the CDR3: TGTGCCAGCAGTGAAGCGTTGCCCTTGGGGTTCGGAGATACGCAGTATTTT. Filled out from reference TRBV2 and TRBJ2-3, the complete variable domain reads EPEVTQTPSHQVTQMGQEVILRCVPISNHLYFYWYRQILGQKVEFLVSFYNNEISEKSEIFDDQFSVERPDGSNFTLKIRSTKLEDSAMYFCASSEALPLGFGDTQYFGPGTRLTVL.

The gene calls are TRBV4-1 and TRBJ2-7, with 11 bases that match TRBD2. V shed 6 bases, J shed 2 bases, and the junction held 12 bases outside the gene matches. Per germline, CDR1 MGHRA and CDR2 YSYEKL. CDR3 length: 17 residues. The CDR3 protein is CASSLRVTSGDTYEQYF. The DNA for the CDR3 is TGCGCCAGCAGTCTGCGAGTGACTAGCGGGGATACCTACGAGCAGTACTTC.

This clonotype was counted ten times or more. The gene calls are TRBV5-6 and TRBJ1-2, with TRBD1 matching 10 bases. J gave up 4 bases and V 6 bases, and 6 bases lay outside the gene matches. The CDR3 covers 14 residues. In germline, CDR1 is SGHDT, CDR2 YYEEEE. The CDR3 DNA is TGTGCCAGCACCAGACAGGGGGCCTTCTATGGCTACACCTTC. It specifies CASTRQGAFYGYTF.

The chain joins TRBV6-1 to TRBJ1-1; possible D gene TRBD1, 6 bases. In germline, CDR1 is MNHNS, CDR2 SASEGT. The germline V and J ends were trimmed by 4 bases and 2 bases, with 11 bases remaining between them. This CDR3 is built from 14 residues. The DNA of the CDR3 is TGTGCCAGCAGTGCAACAGGGCTCAACACTGAAGCTTTCTTT. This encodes CASSATGLNTEAFF.

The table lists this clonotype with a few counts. The CDR3 protein is CASSLEGKHEQFF. CDR3 DNA: TGTGCCAGCAGTTTAGAGGGCAAACATGAGCAGTTCTTC. This sequence joins TRBV12-3 or TRBV12-4 and TRBJ2-1; no reliable D call. The V and J ends lost 1 base and 8 bases respectively, with 9 bases between them. The length of the CDR3 is 13 residues.

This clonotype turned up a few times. The chain's CDR3 is CASSTTGTGTAYEQYF. The CDR3, as DNA: TGTGCCAGCAGCACAACCGGGACAGGGACGGCCTACGAGCAGTACTTC. J is TRBJ2-7 and V is TRBV7-9; 9 bases are a match to TRBD1. CDR1 SEHNR and CDR2 FQNEAQ come from the germline V gene (reference sequence). V trimming: 5 bases; J trimming: 2 bases; junction bases outside the gene matches: 10. CDR3 length: 16 amino acids.

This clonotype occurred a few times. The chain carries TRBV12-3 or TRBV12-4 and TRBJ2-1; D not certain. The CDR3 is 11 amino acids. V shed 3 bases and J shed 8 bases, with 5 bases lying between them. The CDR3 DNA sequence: TGTGCCAGCAGTTTTGGGTATGAGCAGTTCTTC. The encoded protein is CASSFGYEQFF.

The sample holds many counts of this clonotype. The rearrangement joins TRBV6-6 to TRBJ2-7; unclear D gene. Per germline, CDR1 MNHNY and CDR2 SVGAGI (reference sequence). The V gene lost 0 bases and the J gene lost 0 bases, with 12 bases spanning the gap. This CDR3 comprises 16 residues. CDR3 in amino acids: CASSYSYRPSSYEQYF. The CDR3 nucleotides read TGTGCCAGCAGTTACTCGTATCGGCCGAGCTCCTACGAGCAGTACTTC.

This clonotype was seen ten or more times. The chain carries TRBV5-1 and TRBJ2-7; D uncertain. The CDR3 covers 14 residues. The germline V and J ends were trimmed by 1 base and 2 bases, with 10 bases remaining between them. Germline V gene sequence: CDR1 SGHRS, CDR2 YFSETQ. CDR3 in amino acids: CASSLNSGAYEQYF. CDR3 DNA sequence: TGCGCCAGCAGCTTGAATAGTGGGGCCTACGAGCAGTACTTC.

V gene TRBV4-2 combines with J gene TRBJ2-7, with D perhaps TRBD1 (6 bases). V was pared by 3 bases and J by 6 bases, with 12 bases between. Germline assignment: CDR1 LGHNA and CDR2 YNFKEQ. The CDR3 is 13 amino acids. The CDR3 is CASSHNRDGEQYF. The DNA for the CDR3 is TGTGCCAGCAGCCACAACAGGGATGGCGAGCAGTACTTC.

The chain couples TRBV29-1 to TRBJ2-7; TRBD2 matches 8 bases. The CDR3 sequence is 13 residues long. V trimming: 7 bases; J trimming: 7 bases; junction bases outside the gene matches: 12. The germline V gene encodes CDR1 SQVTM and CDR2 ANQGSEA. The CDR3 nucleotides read TGCAGCGCAGGAGGGGGGACGGGAGGGGAGCAGTACTTC. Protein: CSAGGGTGGEQYF.

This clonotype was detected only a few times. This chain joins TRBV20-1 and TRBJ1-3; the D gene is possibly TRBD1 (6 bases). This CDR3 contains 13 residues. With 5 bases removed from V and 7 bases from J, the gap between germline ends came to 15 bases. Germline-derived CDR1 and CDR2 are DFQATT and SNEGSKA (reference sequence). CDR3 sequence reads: CSALGQLGNTIYF. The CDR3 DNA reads TGCAGTGCTCTAGGACAGCTGGGGAACACCATATATTTT.

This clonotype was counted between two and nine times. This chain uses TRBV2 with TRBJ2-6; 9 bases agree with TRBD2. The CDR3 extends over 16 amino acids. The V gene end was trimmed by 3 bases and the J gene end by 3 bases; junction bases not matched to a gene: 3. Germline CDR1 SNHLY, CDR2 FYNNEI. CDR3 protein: CASSDRAGGGANVLTF. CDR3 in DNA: TGTGCCAGCAGTGACAGAGCGGGGGGTGGGGCCAACGTCCTGACTTTC.